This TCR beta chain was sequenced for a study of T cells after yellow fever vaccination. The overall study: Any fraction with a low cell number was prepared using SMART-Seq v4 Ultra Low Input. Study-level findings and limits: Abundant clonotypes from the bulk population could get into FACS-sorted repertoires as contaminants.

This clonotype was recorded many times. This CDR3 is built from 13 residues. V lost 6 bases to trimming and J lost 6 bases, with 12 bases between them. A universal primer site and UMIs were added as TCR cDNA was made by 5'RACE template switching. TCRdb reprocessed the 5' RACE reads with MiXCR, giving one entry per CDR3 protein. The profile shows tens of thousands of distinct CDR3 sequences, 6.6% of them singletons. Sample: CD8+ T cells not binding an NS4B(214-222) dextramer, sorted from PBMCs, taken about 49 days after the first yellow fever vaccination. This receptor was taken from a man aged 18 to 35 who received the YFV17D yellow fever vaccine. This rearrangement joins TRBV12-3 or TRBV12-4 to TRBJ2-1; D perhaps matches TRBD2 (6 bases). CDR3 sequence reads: CASSRTSSNEQFF. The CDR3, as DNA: TGTGCCAGCAGCCGAACTAGCTCCAATGAGCAGTTCTTC.